The present T cell receptor beta chain was sequenced within a study of CD8 T cells in ankylosing spondylitis. Overall study findings and caveats: Before this, some motif variants had been reported in reactive arthritis synovial fluid and blood. A TCR beta motif of roughly 8 highly homologous variants appeared characteristic of ankylosing spondylitis blood.

About this clonotype: What it binds is not known.

Making the TCR beta libraries involved quantitative 5'-RACE with molecular barcodes. A single record per CDR3 protein comes from TCRdb applying MiXCR to the 5' RACE reads. The data show about 400,000 distinct CDR3 sequences, 20% to 25% seen once. Sequencing used blood, either unsorted or a sorted T cell fraction (not recorded which). This clonotype was sampled from a male donor with ankylosing spondylitis.

The CDR3 loop is CASSGTPRGEQYF. In DNA, the CDR3 is TGTGCCAGCAGCGGGACTCCTCGTGGAGAGCAGTACTTC. V and J are TRBV9 and TRBJ2-7, with D tentatively TRBD2 (5 bases). Trimming took off 3 bases at V and 7 bases at J, with 14 bases between the two ends. The CDR3 totals 13 residues. Germline V CDR1 and CDR2: SGDLS, YYNGEE. Full variable domain (rest looked up from reference TRBV9 and TRBJ2-7): DSGVTQTPKHLITATGQRVTLRCSPRSGDLSVYWYQQSLDQGLQFLIQYYNGEERAKGNILERFSAQQFPDLHSELNLSSLELGDSALYFCASSGTPRGEQYFGPGTRLTVT.